This entry lists 7 T cell receptor beta chains sequenced from one sample in a study of regulatory T cells in long-lasting Graves disease. Arm-PCR of CDR3 regions and iRepertoire HTBI primers were the basis on which TCR beta libraries were built. TCRdb called the multiplex PCR reads again in MiXCR, with one record for every CDR3 protein. This table has around 460,000 distinct CDR3 sequences, 22% appearing once. Time point meaning: persistent/refractory GD, antithyroid drugs over 5 years with positive TRAb. Construction of the TCR library relied on RNA isolated from PBMCs. The material was peripheral blood mononuclear cells (PBMCs), obtained when the disease was refractory, from a patient treated with antithyroid drugs. Source of these receptors: a female donor with Graves disease.

This clonotype was seen repeatedly, ten times or more. The J gene is TRBJ1-2, the V gene TRBV20-1, with D possibly TRBD1 on 5 matching bases. The CDR3 is made up of 13 amino acids. Germline V lookup: CDR1 DFQATT, CDR2 SNEGSKA (reference sequence). V lost 2 bases to trimming and J lost 3 bases, with 10 bases between them. This CDR3 is CSARQGWDYGYTF. CDR3 bases: TGCAGTGCTAGACAGGGATGGGACTATGGCTACACCTTC.

This clonotype was observed many times. The chain employs TRBV12-3 or TRBV12-4 and TRBJ1-2; 12 positions agree with TRBD1. The CDR3 is 14 amino acids. V trimming: 5 bases; J trimming: 14 bases; junction bases outside the gene matches: 12. CDR3 DNA: TGTGCCAGCAGTCCGGGACAGGGGGCGACGCTGAATACCTTC. Translating it yields CASSPGQGATLNTF.

This clonotype was counted only a few times. The genes are TRBV7-3 and TRBJ1-1; possible D gene TRBD1, 5 bases. The CDR3 has 15 amino acids. Germline V lookup: CDR1 SGHTA, CDR2 FQGTGA. Trimming pared 3 bases from V and 0 bases from J, leaving 11 bases between. The CDR3 DNA reads as TGTGCCAGCAGCTTGGTCCGGGGCATGAACACTGAAGCTTTCTTT. Residues: CASSLVRGMNTEAFF.

This clonotype was counted ten times or more. The J gene is TRBJ1-6, the V gene TRBV12-3 or TRBV12-4, with 7 bases identical to TRBD1. The junction had 3 bases not matched to a gene; V was cut back by 5 bases and J by 8 bases. The CDR3 totals 13 residues. The CDR3 here is CASSPTGDSPLHF. The CDR3 DNA is TGTGCCAGCAGTCCCACAGGGGATTCACCCCTCCACTTT.

As regards this clonotype: The junction and the germline gene differ at one end; a read error may be behind it. This chain uses TRBV6-5 with TRBJ2-5; 11 positions agree with TRBD2. Germline V gene data show CDR1 as MNHEY and CDR2 as SVGAGI. CDR3 size: 15 residues. CDR3 sequence reads: CASSSSIAGGGTRYF. As DNA, the CDR3 is TGTGCCAGCAGTTCTTCCATAGCGGGAGGGGGGACCCGGTACTTC.

This clonotype was seen a handful of times. The V gene is TRBV6-1, the J gene TRBJ2-1; 9 bases are shared with TRBD1. J gave up 5 bases and V 4 bases, and 3 bases lay outside the gene matches. The germline V gene encodes CDR1 MNHNS and CDR2 SASEGT. The CDR3 spans 14 residues. CDR3 DNA sequence: TGTGCCAGCAGTGGGACAGGGGCACACAATGAGCAGTTCTTC. Encoded protein: CASSGTGAHNEQFF.

The V gene is TRBV20-1, the J gene TRBJ1-5; 10 bases are shared with TRBD1. V lost 3 bases and J lost 5; bases outside the gene matches: 4. The CDR3 length is 14 residues. In germline, CDR1 is DFQATT, CDR2 SNEGSKA (reference sequence). This chain's CDR3 is CSASPGTGDQPQHF. In DNA, the CDR3 is TGCAGTGCTAGTCCCGGGACAGGGGATCAGCCCCAGCATTTT.